This T cell receptor beta chain is from a study of T-cell reconstitution after alpha-beta-depleted transplantation in children (dated by TCRdb to 2016 to 2017). Concerning the study at large: Using TCR repertoire profiling, the study followed T-cell immune reconstitution in a quantitative way in children after TCRalphabeta/CD19-depleted allogeneic hematopoietic cell transplantation.

The treatment or condition label corresponds to: allogeneic hematopoietic cell transplantation with graft depleted of TCRalphabeta T cells and CD19 B cells. The children who served as transplant recipients had been given grafts of TCRalphabeta/CD19-depleted allogeneic hematopoietic cells. From the germline V gene, CDR1 is MNHNS and CDR2 is SASEGT. V lost 4 bases and J lost 3 bases, and the count of bases not matched to a germline gene is 4. The CDR3 goes from the cysteine to the phenylalanine over 15 residues. This entry keeps only the CDR3 DNA: 45 bases, framed from base 1. The library was built by means of PCR. TCRdb lists the instrument as Illumina HiSeq 2500. Molecular barcoding was employed in the preparation of TCR libraries, with unique molecular identifiers being used to normalize TCRbeta repertoire quantification. TCRdb reprocessed the public reads (quality trimming at Q25 with fastp, clone calling with MiXCR) and kept in-frame beta chains. CDR3 protein duplicates are merged, each entry listing the most common genes and DNA. This sample has 250,000 to 300,000 distinct CDR3 sequences in its table, and roughly 8.2% of those were observed once. About 9.3% of the sample comes from the top ten.

This clonotype occurred a few times. Its antigen remains unidentified. Base qualities are not recorded, but no much larger clone differs from it by a single base. The paper's findings and limits, for the study overall: In some patients, high TCRbeta diversity at day 60 was attributed to recipient T cells and intrathymic progenitors that had survived conditioning. Apparently early alphabetaT-cell count recovery about two months after transplant reportedly relied on only several hundred rapidly expanded clones derived from non-depleted graft cells. The frequencies of hyperexpanded clones fell over the following months, and after one year, T-cell counts and TCRbeta diversity were mostly attributed to newly produced T cells.

The source of this sequence is a female patient aged 2-15 years who had a stem cell transplant for Fanconi anemia, so the T cells may come from the graft donor. Recombination joined TRBV6-1 with TRBJ2-7; 12 bases in the junction line up with TRBD2. The sample was peripheral blood, taken 360 days after TCRalphabeta/CD19-depleted stem cell transplant. The CDR3 corresponds to CASSGWTSGVYEQYF. In nucleotides, the sequence is TGTGCCAGCAGTGGTTGGACTAGCGGGGTCTACGAGCAGTACTTC.